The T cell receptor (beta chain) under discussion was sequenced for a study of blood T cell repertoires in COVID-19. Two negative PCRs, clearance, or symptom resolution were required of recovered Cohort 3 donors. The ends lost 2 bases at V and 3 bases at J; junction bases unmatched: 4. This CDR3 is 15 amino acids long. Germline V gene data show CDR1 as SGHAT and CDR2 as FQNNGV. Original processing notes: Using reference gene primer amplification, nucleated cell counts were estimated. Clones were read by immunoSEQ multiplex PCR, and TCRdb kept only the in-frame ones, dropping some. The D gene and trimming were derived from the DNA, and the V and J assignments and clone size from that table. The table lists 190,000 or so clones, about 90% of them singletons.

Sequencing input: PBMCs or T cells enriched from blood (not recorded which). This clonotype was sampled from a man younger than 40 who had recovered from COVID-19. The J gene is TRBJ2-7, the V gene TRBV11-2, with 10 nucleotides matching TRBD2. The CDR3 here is CASSLISGRFYEQYF. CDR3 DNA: TGTGCCAGCAGCTTAATTAGCGGGAGGTTCTACGAGCAGTACTTC.